The entry below gives a single T cell receptor beta chain sequence along with its context. Here immunoSEQ multiplex PCR was the method, and the copy in TCRdb shows in-frame clones only, minus some. The repertoire holds around 180,000 clones, with approximately 91% as singletons. CDR1 KGHDR and CDR2 SFDVKD come from the germline V gene. This CDR3 contains 13 residues. With V trimmed by 4 bases and J by 13 bases, 7 bases remained unmatched. The data belong to a study of control samples from healthy donors and cancer patients. The sample comprised blood. The chain recombines TRBV24-1 with TRBJ1-5; 9 positions match TRBD1. This TCR came from a woman between 40 and 50 years old in good health. The CDR3 DNA follows: TGTGCCACCAGTGACCCTCGGACAGGGGCTCAGCATTTT. The encoded protein is CATSDPRTGAQHF.